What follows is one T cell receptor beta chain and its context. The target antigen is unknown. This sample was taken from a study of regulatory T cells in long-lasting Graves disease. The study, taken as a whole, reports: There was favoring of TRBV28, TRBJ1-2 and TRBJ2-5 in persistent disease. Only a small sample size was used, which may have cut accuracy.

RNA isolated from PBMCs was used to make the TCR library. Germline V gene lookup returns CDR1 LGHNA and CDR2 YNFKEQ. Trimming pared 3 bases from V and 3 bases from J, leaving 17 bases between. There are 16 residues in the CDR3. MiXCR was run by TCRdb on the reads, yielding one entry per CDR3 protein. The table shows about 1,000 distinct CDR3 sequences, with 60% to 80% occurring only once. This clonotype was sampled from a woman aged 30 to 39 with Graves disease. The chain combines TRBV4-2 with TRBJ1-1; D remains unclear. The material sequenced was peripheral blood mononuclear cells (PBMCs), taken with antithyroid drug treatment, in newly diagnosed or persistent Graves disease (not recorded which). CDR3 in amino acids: CASSHVRLVGDTEAFF. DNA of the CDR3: TGTGCCAGCAGCCACGTCCGGCTAGTTGGCGACACTGAAGCTTTCTTT.